A selection of T cell receptor beta chains follows, all from one sample in a study of T cells in Graves' hyperthyroidism and ophthalmopathy. TCRdb re-called the multiplex PCR reads with MiXCR, one entry per CDR3 protein. The profile shows about 840,000 distinct CDR3 sequences, about 38% of them singletons. The specimen sequenced was blood. Source of these receptors: a man aged 18 to 30 with Graves' hyperthyroidism. Both conserved end residues are part of each CDR3. The order of the fields is clone size, D gene, J gene, V gene, CDR3 DNA, CDR3 protein. D genes are given only for firm matches. Part of the rows lack a size; the others show once, few, many or a class for expanded clones.

-,-,TRBJ1-4,TRBV7-2,TGTGCCAGCAGCTGGGGGGGGCAGAAACAAACAACTAATGAAAAACTGTTTTTT,CASSWGGQKQTTNEKLFF
few,-,TRBJ2-2,TRBV10-1,TGCGCCCCCAAGGGAGAGAACACCGGGGAGCTGTTTTTT,CAPKGENTGELFF
-,TRBD1,TRBJ1-3,TRBV14,TGTGCCAGCAGCCCGGGACAGCGACTCTCTGGAAACACCATATATTTT,CASSPGQRLSGNTIYF
-,TRBD1,TRBJ1-4,TRBV19,TGTGCCAGTAGTCCGGGACAGGGGTTTGGTAATGAAAAACTGTTTTTT,CASSPGQGFGNEKLFF
-,TRBD1,TRBJ1-6,TRBV25-1,TGTGCCAGCACTCCCGGACAGGGTGGGTCACCCCTCCACTTT,CASTPGQGGSPLHF
few,TRBD1,TRBJ1-3,TRBV5-1,TGCGCCAGCAGCCCAAACGACAGGGCGGGAGGAAACACCATATATTTT,CASSPNDRAGGNTIYF
-,TRBD1,TRBJ2-7,TRBV6-6,TGTGCCAGCAGTTGGGACAGTGGTTCCTACGAGCAGTACTTC,CASSWDSGSYEQYF
few,-,TRBJ1-5,TRBV7-9,TGTGCCAGCAGCCCTCTCTGGGGTCAGCCCCAGCATTTT,CASSPLWGQPQHF
once,-,TRBJ1-5,TRBV10-3,TGTGCCTCTCGAGGGAACGATCAGCCCCAGCATTTT,CASRGNDQPQHF
-,-,TRBJ2-7,TRBV10-3,TGTGCCATCAGTGACCCGGGGACACTTTCCTACGAGCAGTACTTC,CAISDPGTLSYEQYF
-,TRBD1,TRBJ1-2,TRBV25-1,TGTGCCAGCAGTGTTCCGGGACAGGCTTTCTATGGCTACACCTTC,CASSVPGQAFYGYTF
many,-,TRBJ1-1,TRBV10-2,TGCGCCAGCAGTGACGGGCGCACTCCCTTCACTGAAGCTTTCTTT,CASSDGRTPFTEAFF
once,-,TRBJ1-2,TRBV29-1,TGCAGCGGCAGGGAGGCCTATGACTACACCTTC,CSGREAYDYTF
few,-,TRBJ1-4,TRBV5-1,TGCGCCAGCAGCTTTGATACGGACAGCCCTAATGAAAAACTGTTTTTT,CASSFDTDSPNEKLFF
-,TRBD2,TRBJ2-3,TRBV19,TGTGCCAGTACCTGGACTAGCGGTAGCACAGATACGCAGTATTTT,CASTWTSGSTDTQYF
few,-,TRBJ2-6,TRBV20-1,TGCAGTGCTGCCCCAGCAGACTCTGGGGCCAACGTCCTGACTTTC,CSAAPADSGANVLTF
few,-,TRBJ2-7,TRBV15,TGTGCCACCAGCGGAAACCCGACAGGTCCTTACTCCTACGAGCAGTACTTC,CATSGNPTGPYSYEQYF
few,-,TRBJ1-1,TRBV7-2,TGTGCCAGCAGTTTCGCCAGACTAACTGAAGCTTTCTTT,CASSFARLTEAFF
many,-,TRBJ2-5,TRBV15,TGTGCCACCAGCAGAGATGCCGGGACAGAGACCCAGTACTTC,CATSRDAGTETQYF
many,TRBD1,TRBJ1-2,TRBV6-5,TGTGCCAGCAGTCCCCAGGGGGGTAGCTATGGCTACACCTTC,CASSPQGGSYGYTF
-,TRBD1,TRBJ1-1,TRBV7-9,TGTGCCAGCAGCAGTGGAGGGACAGGGGGCGAAGCTTTCTTT,CASSSGGTGGEAFF
-,TRBD1,TRBJ2-7,TRBV5-1,TGCGTCAGCAGCTCGGCGGGACAGGCCTACGAGCAGTACTTC,CVSSSAGQAYEQYF
-,-,TRBJ2-7,TRBV20-1,TGCAGTGCTAGAGAGACGGGGGCAGCCGAGCACTACGAGCAGTACTTC,CSARETGAAEHYEQYF
-,-,TRBJ2-2,TRBV10-3,TGTGCCATCAGTGAGTCGTTCGGGGAGCTGTTTTTT,CAISESFGELFF
many,TRBD2,TRBJ2-7,TRBV29-1,TGCAGCGTTGAATCGGAGGGTAGCGGGACCGAGCAGTACTTC,CSVESEGSGTEQYF